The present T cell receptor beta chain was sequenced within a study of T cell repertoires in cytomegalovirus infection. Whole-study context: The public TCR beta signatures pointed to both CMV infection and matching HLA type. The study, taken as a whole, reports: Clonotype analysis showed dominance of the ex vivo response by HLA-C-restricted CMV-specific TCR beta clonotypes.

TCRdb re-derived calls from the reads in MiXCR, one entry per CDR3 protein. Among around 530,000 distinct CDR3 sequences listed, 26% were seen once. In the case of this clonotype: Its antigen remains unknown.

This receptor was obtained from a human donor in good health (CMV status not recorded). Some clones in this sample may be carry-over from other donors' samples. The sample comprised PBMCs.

CDR3 residues: CASSYLYRGNTEAFF. DNA of the CDR3: TGTGCCAGCAGTTACTTGTACAGGGGGAACACTGAAGCTTTCTTT. The chain carries TRBV6-2 or TRBV6-3 and TRBJ1-1, with TRBD1 identical over 7 bases. The V gene's germline CDR1 is MNHEY and CDR2 SVGEGT. This CDR3 has 15 amino acids. The V and J ends lost 1 base and 1 base, in that order; junction bases with no gene match: 3.